These T cell receptor beta chains were read from a single sample in a study of blood T cells in healthy people across ages. TCRdb re-analysed the 5' RACE reads in MiXCR, keeping a single row per CDR3 protein. The sample lists hundreds of thousands of distinct CDR3 sequences; roughly 25% were seen once. This same sample was also taken into another study, of T cells of mothers and their children.

Sample: blood. The source of these receptors is a boy between 10 and 17 years old in good health. CDR3s include the opening cysteine and the closing phenylalanine or tryptophan. Some rows mark clone size as missing; the rest say once, few, many or name a class of expanded clone.

TRBV12-3/TRBV12-4 few CASAPSRRDQETQYF
TRBV7-2 many CASSLGPNIQYF
TRBV4-1 - CASSQSRLAGVAKNIQYF
TRBV25-1 - CASSEEGMKTETQYF
TRBV6-6 few CASSYSGRGSYEQYF
TRBV2 - CASLDRGGSYEQYF
TRBV27 - CASSPGTSGGSSTDTQYF
TRBV20-1 - CSARAGTGRVLGGYTF
TRBV5-1 few CASSAGQGRKETQYF
TRBV20-1 - CSAGDGLNF
TRBV29-1 few CSVEGAGGETQYF
TRBV2 - CAKGGTGELFF
TRBV20-1 few CSASIARGGRETQYF
TRBV5-1 once CASSWGLRGTDTQYF
TRBV5-1 - CASSVEGTGSDGLFF
TRBV2 few CASRGDPSNEQYF